Below, 32 T cell receptor beta chains from the same sample are listed, as sequenced in a study of shared clonotypes between healthy human individuals. Assay used: immunoSEQ multiplex PCR; TCRdb lists only in-frame clones, some missing. The repertoire has hundreds of thousands of clones, around 77% of them found once; the top ten carry more than 10%. Sample: PBMCs. The receptors come from a woman aged 40 to 50 in good health. Some clones in this sample may be carry-over from other donors' samples.

This clone was seen more than once but under ten times. This CDR3 is CASSSDGTSTDTQYF. CDR3 coding DNA: TGCGCCAGCAGTTCAGACGGGACTAGCACAGATACGCAGTATTTT. The gene calls are TRBV4-1 and TRBJ2-3; a possible D gene is TRBD2 (6 bases). V lost 6 bases and J 0 bases, leaving 13 bases between the germline ends. The CDR3 extends over 15 amino acids. CDR1 and CDR2 from the germline V gene are MGHRA and YSYEKL.

This sequence joins TRBV9 and TRBJ2-1; a possible D gene is TRBD2 (5 bases). The CDR3 is made up of 14 amino acids. Trimming cost V 0 bases and J 12 bases, with 16 bases left between them. Germline V gene data show CDR1 as SGDLS and CDR2 as YYNGEE. CDR3 residues: CASSVGESKSGQFF. CDR3 DNA sequence: TGTGCCAGCAGCGTAGGGGAGTCCAAAAGCGGGCAGTTCTTC.

The chain uses TRBV7-3 and TRBJ2-3; no clear D. In germline, CDR1 is SGHTA, CDR2 FQGTGA. Trimming took 1 base from V and 0 from J, leaving 14 bases between them. The CDR3 is 17 amino acids. The CDR3 DNA is TGTGCCAGCAGCTTAAGGTTAGTCGTATATAGCACAGATACGCAGTATTTT. This encodes CASSLRLVVYSTDTQYF.

This clone was counted only a few times. This chain joins TRBV5-8 and TRBJ1-1; D is unclear. From germline, CDR1 is SGHTS and CDR2 YDEGEE. There are 13 residues in the CDR3. Trimming cost V 0 bases and J 2 bases, with 5 bases left between them. For the CDR3, the DNA is TGTGCCAGCAGCTTGGAAATCAACACTGAAGCTTTCTTT. Its protein product is CASSLEINTEAFF.

The chain recombines TRBV6-5 with TRBJ1-1; D not certain. CDR1 is MNHEY and CDR2 is SVGAGI in the germline V gene. V was clipped by 8 bases and J by 4 bases, with 11 bases between them. The CDR3 length is 12 residues. The CDR3 DNA reads TGTGCCAGCGGGCGGGGAAGCACTGAAGCTTTCTTT. Encoded protein: CASGRGSTEAFF.

The V gene is TRBV5-1, the J gene TRBJ1-3; TRBD1 agrees at 7 bases. V shed 4 bases and J 8 bases; nucleotides not matched to a gene: 15. The CDR3 consists of 16 residues. Germline assignment: CDR1 SGHRS and CDR2 YFSETQ. As DNA, the CDR3 is TGCGCCAGCAGCGTGGGACAGTCTTTTTCTGAGGACACCATATATTTT. Protein product: CASSVGQSFSEDTIYF.

The chain is built from TRBV7-2 and TRBJ2-7, with 8 bases identical to TRBD1. CDR1 is SGHTA, CDR2 FQGNSA, per germline. Trimming removed 3 bases from V and 1 base from J; junction bases left unmatched: 2. This CDR3 is 14 amino acids long. CDR3 in amino acids: CASSFQGASYEQYF. DNA for the CDR3: TGTGCCAGCAGCTTTCAGGGGGCATCCTACGAGCAGTACTTC. The whole variable domain, filled in from reference TRBV7-2 and TRBJ2-7, reads GAGVSQSPSNKVTEKGKDVELRCDPISGHTALYWYRQSLGQGLEFLIYFQGNSAPDKSGLPSDRFSAERTGGSVSTLTIQRTQQEDSAVYLCASSFQGASYEQYFGPGTRLTVT.

This clone was recorded a few times. The J gene is TRBJ1-1, the V gene TRBV19, with 9 bases that match TRBD1. Germline V gives CDR1 LNHDA, CDR2 SQIVND (reference sequence). The CDR3 extends over 14 amino acids. Trimming took 4 bases from V and 6 from J; bases not matched to a gene: 6. The CDR3: CASSRDRATAEAFF. CDR3 nucleotides: TGTGCCAGTAGTAGGGACAGGGCTACGGCTGAAGCTTTCTTT.

The V call is TRBV4-3, the J call TRBJ2-6; D uncertain. Germline V gene lookup returns CDR1 LGHNA and CDR2 YSLEER. The CDR3 loop spans 16 amino acids. Deletions cut 2 bases from V and 1 base from J, with 9 bases between. The CDR3 spells CASSQKVRSGANVLTF. CDR3 coding DNA: TGCGCCAGCAGCCAAAAGGTCCGGTCTGGGGCCAACGTCCTGACTTTC.

This clone was picked up one time. The CDR3 reads CASSDALGGDEQFF. The CDR3 region has the DNA TGTGCCAGCAGTGACGCGTTAGGAGGGGATGAGCAGTTCTTC. This chain uses TRBV6-4 with TRBJ2-1, with TRBD2 as a possible D gene (6 bases). Germline CDR1 and CDR2: MRHNA and SNTAGT. V was shortened by 2 bases and J by 8 bases, with 13 bases between the two germline ends. CDR3 length: 14 residues.

This clone was counted only a few times. V usage is TRBV5-4 and J usage is TRBJ1-1; no definite D call. The CDR3 contains 13 residues. Germline V gene data show CDR1 as SGHNT and CDR2 as YYREEE (reference sequence). The ends were cut back, 4 bases at V and 1 base at J, with 8 bases in the middle. The CDR3 bases are TGTGCCAGCAGCCAGGCAAGGAACACTGAAGCTTTCTTT. It is translated as CASSQARNTEAFF.

This clone was counted between two and nine times. The chain links TRBV11-3 to TRBJ2-7; D gene ambiguous. V was pared by 1 base and J by 2 bases, with 6 bases between. This CDR3 has 13 amino acids. The germline V gene has CDR1 SGHNT and CDR2 YENEEA. CDR3 sequence reads: CASSLGEAYEQYF. The CDR3, as DNA: TGTGCCAGCAGCTTAGGGGAAGCCTACGAGCAGTACTTC.

This chain joins TRBV5-1 and TRBJ1-2; TRBD1 is a possible D gene (5 bases). This CDR3 is 15 amino acids long. The V gene lost 4 bases and the J gene lost 8 bases, with 21 bases spanning the gap. Per germline, CDR1 SGHRS and CDR2 YFSETQ. In nucleotides, the CDR3 is TGCGCCAGCAGCCCCGGACGGCAGGGAGAGTGGGGCTACACCTTC. It is translated as CASSPGRQGEWGYTF.

The chain uses TRBV18 and TRBJ2-1; 11 bases fit TRBD2. Looked up from germline, CDR1 is KGHSH and CDR2 is LQKENI. J lost 1 base, V lost 3 bases, and 5 bases had no gene match. The CDR3 is 17 residues long. Written as DNA, the CDR3 is TGTGCCAGCTCACCGTCCACTAGCGGGAGTTCCTACAATGAGCAGTTCTTC. Translated, it gives CASSPSTSGSSYNEQFF.

V and J are TRBV5-1 and TRBJ2-1; 11 nucleotides match TRBD1. Germline trimming cut 3 bases from V and 4 bases from J; bases unmatched to any gene: 9. The germline CDR1 and CDR2 sequences are SGHRS and YFSETQ. CDR3 length: 17 amino acids. CDR3 residues: CASSSSAGTGGYNEQFF. CDR3 coding DNA: TGCGCCAGCAGCTCCTCCGCCGGGACAGGGGGATACAATGAGCAGTTCTTC.

This clone was counted a single time. The rearrangement links TRBV5-6 to TRBJ2-5, with D possibly matching TRBD1 (5 bases). Germline CDR1 reads SGHDT; CDR2 reads YYEEEE. The CDR3 is 16 residues long. V was clipped by 0 bases and J by 0 bases, with 12 bases between them. This CDR3 reads CASSLARVLYQETQYF. The CDR3, as DNA: TGTGCCAGCAGCTTGGCCAGGGTTCTGTACCAAGAGACCCAGTACTTC. Using reference TRBV5-6 and TRBJ2-5 for the parts outside the CDR3, the full variable domain is DAGVTQSPTHLIKTRGQQVTLRCSPKSGHDTVSWYQQALGQGPQFIFQYYEEEERQRGNFPDRFSGHQFPNYSSELNVNALLLGDSALYLCASSLARVLYQETQYFGPGTRLLVL.

The chain employs TRBV7-2 and TRBJ2-5; no clear D gene. Germline assignment: CDR1 SGHTA and CDR2 FQGNSA. V lost 5 bases and J lost 0, with 7 bases in between. CDR3 length: 13 amino acids. CDR3 residues: CASSRQYQETQYF. DNA of the CDR3: TGTGCCAGCAGCCGGCAGTACCAAGAGACCCAGTACTTC.

With regard to this clone: A far larger clone lies a single base away; this is likely a read error. The same CDR3 is also encoded by other DNA sequences in this sample. The chain links TRBV2 to TRBJ2-1; D uncertain. This CDR3 contains 15 residues. V lost 2 bases, J lost 6 bases, and 14 bases lay in between. The germline V gene encodes CDR1 SNHLY and CDR2 FYNNEI. CDR3: CASSESGRRTNEQFF. The CDR3 DNA is TGTGCCAGCAGTGAATCCGGTAGAAGGACCAATGAGCAGTTCTTC. Complete variable domain (other parts from reference TRBV2 and TRBJ2-1): EPEVTQTPSHQVTQMGQEVILRCVPISNHLYFYWYRQILGQKVEFLVSFYNNEISEKSEIFDDQFSVERPDGSNFTLKIRSTKLEDSAMYFCASSESGRRTNEQFFGPGTRLTVL.

The rearrangement uses TRBV4-1 and TRBJ2-1; TRBD1 matches at 7 bases. Germline assignment: CDR1 MGHRA and CDR2 YSYEKL. Trimming at V came to 2 bases and at J to 0 bases, leaving 13 bases not matched to a gene. This CDR3 comprises 19 residues. The CDR3 DNA reads as TGCGCCAGCAGCCAAACACACCCCCCGGACAGGAGCTCCTACAATGAGCAGTTCTTC. Its translation: CASSQTHPPDRSSYNEQFF.

CDR3 bases: TGTGCCAGCAGTGGGGATTACAATCAGCCCCAGCATTTT. Translated, it gives CASSGDYNQPQHF. V and J are TRBV2 and TRBJ1-5; no clear D. The CDR3 contains 13 residues. The germline gives CDR1 SNHLY, CDR2 FYNNEI. Trimming pared 4 bases from V and 3 bases from J, leaving 7 bases between. The variable domain in full, completed from reference TRBV2 and TRBJ1-5, reads EPEVTQTPSHQVTQMGQEVILRCVPISNHLYFYWYRQILGQKVEFLVSFYNNEISEKSEIFDDQFSVERPDGSNFTLKIRSTKLEDSAMYFCASSGDYNQPQHFGDGTRLSIL.

The chain uses TRBV4-1 and TRBJ2-2; the match to TRBD1 covers 10 bases. CDR1 MGHRA and CDR2 YSYEKL come from the germline V gene. V lost 3 bases to trimming and J lost 7 bases; unmatched junction nucleotides: 5. This CDR3 comprises 15 residues. The CDR3 spells CASSHPGQGHGELFF. DNA of the CDR3: TGCGCCAGCAGCCACCCGGGACAGGGGCACGGGGAGCTGTTTTTT.

J is TRBJ2-1 and V is TRBV11-2; D is uncertain. In germline, CDR1 is SGHAT, CDR2 FQNNGV. The CDR3 loop spans 12 amino acids. Trimming cost V 5 bases and J 10 bases, with 12 bases left between them. CDR3 loop: CASSLWLTEQFF. In DNA, the CDR3 is TGTGCCAGCAGCCTCTGGCTAACGGAGCAGTTCTTC.

The chain carries TRBV4-1 and TRBJ1-2; no clear D. This CDR3 comprises 14 residues. V was pared by 1 base and J by 2 bases, with 8 bases between. Germline assignment: CDR1 MGHRA and CDR2 YSYEKL. CDR3 DNA: TGCGCCAGCAGCCAAGGGGAGGTCAACTATGGCTACACCTTC. Translation: CASSQGEVNYGYTF.

This chain joins TRBV7-3 and TRBJ2-7; TRBD1 is a possible D gene (7 bases). V dropped 5 bases and J dropped 9 bases, with 17 bases sitting between them. Germline CDR1 reads SGHTA; CDR2 reads FQGTGA. The CDR3 loop spans 13 amino acids. The CDR3 DNA reads TGTGCCAGCAGCCCCGGAGGGACAGCCAGGCAGTACTTC. Protein: CASSPGGTARQYF.

The rearrangement joins TRBV25-1 to TRBJ1-2, with TRBD1 matching over 7 bases. The V gene end was trimmed by 0 bases and the J gene end by 8 bases; junction bases not matched to a gene: 6. Germline V lookup: CDR1 MGHDK, CDR2 SYGVNS. The CDR3 length is 14 residues. CDR3 bases: TGTGCCAGCAGTGAATACGGCAGGGGGGGCGGCTACACCTTC. This gives the protein CASSEYGRGGGYTF.

The rearrangement links TRBV5-6 to TRBJ2-1, with TRBD2 as a possible D gene (6 bases). V was clipped by 3 bases and J by 4 bases, with 17 bases between them. The CDR3 covers 16 residues. CDR1 and CDR2 from the germline V gene are SGHDT and YYEEEE. DNA of the CDR3: TGTGCCAGCAGCTGGAACGTGGCGGGGCGGTACAATGAGCAGTTCTTC. As protein: CASSWNVAGRYNEQFF.

CDR3 region: CATSKGQQGEKLFF. CDR3 nucleotide sequence: TGTGCCACCAGCAAAGGACAGCAAGGGGAAAAACTGTTTTTT. The rearrangement joins TRBV15 to TRBJ1-4; perhaps TRBD1 as D (6 bases). Between the trimmed V and J ends, which lost 4 bases and 8 bases, there was a span of 14 bases. Germline assignment: CDR1 LNHNV and CDR2 YYDKDF (reference sequence). The CDR3 runs to 14 residues.

This clone was seen a handful of times. The rearrangement uses TRBV5-4 and TRBJ2-1, with 8 bases that match TRBD2. CDR3 length equals 16 residues. Germline assignment: CDR1 SGHNT and CDR2 YYREEE (reference sequence). The V gene end was trimmed by 4 bases and the J gene end by 6 bases; junction bases not matched to a gene: 12. The CDR3 reads CASSPGGGFTFNEQFF. The CDR3 DNA is TGTGCCAGCAGCCCCGGGGGGGGTTTTACGTTCAATGAGCAGTTCTTC.

This clone was recorded many times. Other DNA sequences of this sample code for an identical CDR3. The chain carries TRBV6-1 and TRBJ2-5; TRBD2 aligns across 14 bases. Trimming removed 6 bases from V and 5 bases from J; junction bases left unmatched: 2. The V gene's germline CDR1 is MNHNS and CDR2 SASEGT. The CDR3 extends over 14 amino acids. The CDR3 DNA reads as TGTGCCAGCAGGGGACTAGCGGGAGTGGAGACCCAGTACTTC. Translated, it gives CASRGLAGVETQYF.

The chain couples TRBV5-1 to TRBJ1-1; 8 bases map to TRBD1. The V gene's germline CDR1 is SGHRS and CDR2 YFSETQ. The CDR3 totals 14 residues. The trim removed 5 bases at V and 4 bases at J, leaving 7 bases unmatched. CDR3 amino acids: CASSSQGAGTEAFF. In DNA, the CDR3 is TGCGCCAGCAGTTCCCAGGGGGCGGGCACTGAAGCTTTCTTT.

This chain connects TRBV7-3 to TRBJ2-1; 14 bases fit TRBD2. The CDR3 runs to 15 residues. The V and J ends lost 5 bases and 8 bases, in that order; junction bases with no gene match: 5. Germline CDR1 SGHTA, CDR2 FQGTGA. For the CDR3, the DNA is TGTGCCAGCAGCCAGGGGACTAGCGGGGGCGATGAGCAGTTCTTC. Translation: CASSQGTSGGDEQFF.

This clone was detected once. Given a far larger clone just one base away, this is likely a sequencing read error. This chain uses TRBV4-2 with TRBJ2-1, with 12 nucleotides matching TRBD2. This CDR3 spans 16 amino acids. V trimming: 8 bases; J trimming: 3 bases; junction bases outside the gene matches: 8. Germline CDR1 reads LGHNA; CDR2 reads YNFKEQ. CDR3 DNA sequence: TGTGCCAGCGGCCTCTCGACTAGCGGGAGCTACAATGAGCAGTTCTTC. Translated, it gives CASGLSTSGSYNEQFF.